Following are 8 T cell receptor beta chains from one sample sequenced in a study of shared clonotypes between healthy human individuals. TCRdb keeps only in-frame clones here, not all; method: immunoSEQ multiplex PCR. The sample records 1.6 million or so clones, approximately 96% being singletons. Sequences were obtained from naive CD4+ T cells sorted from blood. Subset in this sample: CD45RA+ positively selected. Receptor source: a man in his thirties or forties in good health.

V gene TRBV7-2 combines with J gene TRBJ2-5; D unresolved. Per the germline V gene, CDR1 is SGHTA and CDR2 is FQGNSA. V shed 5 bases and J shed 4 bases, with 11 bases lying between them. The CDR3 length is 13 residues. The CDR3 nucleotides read TGTGCCAGCAGCCCCGTACCGGCAGAGACCCAGTACTTC. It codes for CASSPVPAETQYF.

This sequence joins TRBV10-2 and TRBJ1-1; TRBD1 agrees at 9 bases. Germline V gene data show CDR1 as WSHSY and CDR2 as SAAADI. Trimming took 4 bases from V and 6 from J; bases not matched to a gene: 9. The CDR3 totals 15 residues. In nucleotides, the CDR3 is TGCGCCAGCAGTGGGCCGGACAGGGGAGCGTCTGAAGCTTTCTTT. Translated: CASSGPDRGASEAFF.

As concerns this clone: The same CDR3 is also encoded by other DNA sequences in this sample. As DNA, the CDR3 is TGCGCCAGCAGCCAAAATTCTGGGGCCAACGTCCTGACTTTC. Encoded protein: CASSQNSGANVLTF. The chain combines TRBV5-1 with TRBJ2-6; D gene ambiguous. This CDR3 has 14 amino acids. Germline CDR1 reads SGHRS; CDR2 reads YFSETQ. V lost 4 bases and J lost 1, with 6 bases in between.

The CDR3 reads CASSMSREVNSYEQYF. DNA of the CDR3: TGTGCCAGTAGTATGTCTCGGGAGGTGAACTCCTACGAGCAGTACTTC. The chain is built from TRBV19 and TRBJ2-7; 7 positions agree with TRBD2. The CDR3 has 16 residues. Germline-derived CDR1 and CDR2 are LNHDA and SQIVND (reference sequence). The junction had 8 bases not matched to a gene; V was cut back by 3 bases and J by 0 bases.

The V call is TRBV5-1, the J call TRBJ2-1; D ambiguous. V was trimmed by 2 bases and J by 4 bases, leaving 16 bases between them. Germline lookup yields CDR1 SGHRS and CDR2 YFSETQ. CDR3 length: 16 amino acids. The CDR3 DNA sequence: TGCGCCAGCAGCTTAGAGTTCACAGAGGTATACAATGAGCAGTTCTTC. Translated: CASSLEFTEVYNEQFF.

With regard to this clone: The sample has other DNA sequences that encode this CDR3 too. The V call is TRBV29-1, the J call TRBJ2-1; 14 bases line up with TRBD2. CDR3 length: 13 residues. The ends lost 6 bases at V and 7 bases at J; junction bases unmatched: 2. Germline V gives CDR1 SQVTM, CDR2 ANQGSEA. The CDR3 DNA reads TGCAGCGTCGGGACTAGCGGGAGTAATGAGCAGTTCTTC. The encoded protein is CSVGTSGSNEQFF.

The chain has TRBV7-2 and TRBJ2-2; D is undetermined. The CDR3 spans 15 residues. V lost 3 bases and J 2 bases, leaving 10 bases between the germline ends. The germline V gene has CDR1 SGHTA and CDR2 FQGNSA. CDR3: CASSLRRSNTGELFF. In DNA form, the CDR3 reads TGTGCCAGCAGCTTGAGACGGTCAAACACCGGGGAGCTGTTTTTT.

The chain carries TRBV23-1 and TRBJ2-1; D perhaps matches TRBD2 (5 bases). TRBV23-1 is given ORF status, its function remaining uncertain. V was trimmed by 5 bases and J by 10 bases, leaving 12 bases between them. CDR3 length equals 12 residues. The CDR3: CASSRVRREQFF. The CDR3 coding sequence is TGCGCCAGCAGTAGGGTCAGGAGGGAGCAGTTCTTC.